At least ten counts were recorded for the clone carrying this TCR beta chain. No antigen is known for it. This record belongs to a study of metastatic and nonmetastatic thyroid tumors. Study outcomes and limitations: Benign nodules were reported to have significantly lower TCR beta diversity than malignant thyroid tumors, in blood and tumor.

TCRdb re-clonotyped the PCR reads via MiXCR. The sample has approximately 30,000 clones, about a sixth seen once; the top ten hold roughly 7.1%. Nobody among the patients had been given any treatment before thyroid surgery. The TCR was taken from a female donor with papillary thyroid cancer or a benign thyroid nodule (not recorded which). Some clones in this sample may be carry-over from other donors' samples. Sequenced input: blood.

The CDR3 DNA is TGCGCCAGCAGCCAGACAGGTGGAGAGACCCAGTACTTC. Translation: CASSQTGGETQYF. V is TRBV5-1 and J is TRBJ2-5; D perhaps matches TRBD1 (6 bases). The CDR3 loop spans 13 amino acids. V was clipped by 4 bases and J by 4 bases, with 11 bases between them. Germline loops: CDR1 SGHRS, CDR2 YFSETQ.